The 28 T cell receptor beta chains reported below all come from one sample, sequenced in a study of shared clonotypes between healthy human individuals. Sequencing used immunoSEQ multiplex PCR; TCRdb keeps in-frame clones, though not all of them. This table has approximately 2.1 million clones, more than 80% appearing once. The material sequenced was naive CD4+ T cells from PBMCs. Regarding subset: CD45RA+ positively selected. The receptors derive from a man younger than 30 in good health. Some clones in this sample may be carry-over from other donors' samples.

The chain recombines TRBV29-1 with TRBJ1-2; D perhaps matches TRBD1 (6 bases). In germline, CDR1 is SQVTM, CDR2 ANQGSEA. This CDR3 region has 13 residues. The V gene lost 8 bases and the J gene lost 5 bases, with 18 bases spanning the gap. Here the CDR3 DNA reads TGCAGCTCGAGATCCGGGACAAGATATGGCTACACCTTC. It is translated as CSSRSGTRYGYTF.

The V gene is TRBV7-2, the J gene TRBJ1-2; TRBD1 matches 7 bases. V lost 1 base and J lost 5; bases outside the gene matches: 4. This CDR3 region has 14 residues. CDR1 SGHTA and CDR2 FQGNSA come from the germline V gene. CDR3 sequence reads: CASSLVGQFYGYTF. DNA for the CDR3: TGTGCCAGCAGCTTAGTGGGACAGTTTTATGGCTACACCTTC.

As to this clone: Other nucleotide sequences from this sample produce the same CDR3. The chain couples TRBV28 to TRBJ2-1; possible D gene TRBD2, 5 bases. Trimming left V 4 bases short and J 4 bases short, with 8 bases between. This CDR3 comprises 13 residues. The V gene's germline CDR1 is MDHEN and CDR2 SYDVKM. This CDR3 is CASSSSGYNEQFF. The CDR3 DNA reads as TGTGCCAGCAGTTCCTCGGGGTACAATGAGCAGTTCTTC.

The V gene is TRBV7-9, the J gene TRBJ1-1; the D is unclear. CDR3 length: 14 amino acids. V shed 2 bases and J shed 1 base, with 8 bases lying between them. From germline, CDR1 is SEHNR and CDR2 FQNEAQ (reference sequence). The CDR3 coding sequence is TGTGCCAGCAGCTTATCAGTACGGAACACTGAAGCTTTCTTT. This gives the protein CASSLSVRNTEAFF.

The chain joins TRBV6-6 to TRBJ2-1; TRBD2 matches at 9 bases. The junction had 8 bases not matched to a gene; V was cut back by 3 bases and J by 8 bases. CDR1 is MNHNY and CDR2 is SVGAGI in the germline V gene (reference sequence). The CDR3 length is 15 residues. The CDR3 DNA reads TGTGCCAGCAGTTATCTAGCGGGGAGTGGCCATGAGCAGTTCTTC. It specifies CASSYLAGSGHEQFF.

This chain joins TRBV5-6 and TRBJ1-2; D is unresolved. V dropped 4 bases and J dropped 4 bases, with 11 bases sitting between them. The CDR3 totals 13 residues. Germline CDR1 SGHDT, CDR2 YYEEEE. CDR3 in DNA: TGTGCCAGCAGCGTCGATACCGGCTATGGCTACACCTTC. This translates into CASSVDTGYGYTF.

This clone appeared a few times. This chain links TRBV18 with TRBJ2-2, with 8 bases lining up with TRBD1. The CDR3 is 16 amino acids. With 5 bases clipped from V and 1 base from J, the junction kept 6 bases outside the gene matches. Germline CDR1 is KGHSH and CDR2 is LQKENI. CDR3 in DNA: TGTGCCAGCTCAACCCAGGGGGCCCTGAACACCGGGGAGCTGTTTTTT. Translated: CASSTQGALNTGELFF.

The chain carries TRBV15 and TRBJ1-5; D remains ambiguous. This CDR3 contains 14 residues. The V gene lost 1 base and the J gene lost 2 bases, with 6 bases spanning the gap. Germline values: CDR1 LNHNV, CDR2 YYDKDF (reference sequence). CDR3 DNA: TGTGCCACCAGCAGAGGTGCCCGCAATCAGCCCCAGCATTTT. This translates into CATSRGARNQPQHF.

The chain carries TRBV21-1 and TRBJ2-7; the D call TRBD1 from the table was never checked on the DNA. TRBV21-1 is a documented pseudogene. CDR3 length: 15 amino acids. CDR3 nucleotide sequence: TGTGCCAGCAGCAAACCCAGGACAGGGTTCGACGAGCAGTACTTC. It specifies CASSKPRTGFDEQYF.

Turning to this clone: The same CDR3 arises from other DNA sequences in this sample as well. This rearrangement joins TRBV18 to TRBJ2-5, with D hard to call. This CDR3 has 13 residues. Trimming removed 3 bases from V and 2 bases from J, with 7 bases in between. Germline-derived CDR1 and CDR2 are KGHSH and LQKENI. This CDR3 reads CASSPQGQETQYF. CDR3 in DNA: TGTGCCAGCTCACCCCAAGGGCAAGAGACCCAGTACTTC.

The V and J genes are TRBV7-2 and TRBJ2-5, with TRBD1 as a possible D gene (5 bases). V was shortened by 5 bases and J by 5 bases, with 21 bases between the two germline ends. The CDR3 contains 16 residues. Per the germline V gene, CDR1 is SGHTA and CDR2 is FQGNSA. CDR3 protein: CASSPLTVKGWETQYF. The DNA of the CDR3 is TGTGCCAGCAGCCCCCTGACGGTTAAGGGGTGGGAGACCCAGTACTTC.

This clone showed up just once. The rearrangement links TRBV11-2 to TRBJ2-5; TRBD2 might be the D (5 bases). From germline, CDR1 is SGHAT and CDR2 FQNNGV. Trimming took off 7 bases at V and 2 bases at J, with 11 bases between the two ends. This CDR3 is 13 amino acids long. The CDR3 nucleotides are TGTGCCAGCAACCCGGGAACTCAAGAGACCCAGTACTTC. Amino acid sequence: CASNPGTQETQYF.

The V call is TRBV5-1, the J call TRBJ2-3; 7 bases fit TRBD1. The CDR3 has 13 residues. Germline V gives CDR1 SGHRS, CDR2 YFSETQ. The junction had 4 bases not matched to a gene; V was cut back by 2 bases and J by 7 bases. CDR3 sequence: CASSLNRGNTQYF. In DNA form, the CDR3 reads TGCGCCAGCAGCTTAAACAGGGGTAATACGCAGTATTTT.

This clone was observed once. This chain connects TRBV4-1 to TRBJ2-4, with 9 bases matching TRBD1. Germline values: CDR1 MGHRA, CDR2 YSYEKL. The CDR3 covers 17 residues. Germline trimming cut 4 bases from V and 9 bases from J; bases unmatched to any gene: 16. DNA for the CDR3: TGCGCCAGCAGCCCCTCAAAGGCCGGGACAGGGTTGTCCATTCAGTACTTC. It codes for CASSPSKAGTGLSIQYF.

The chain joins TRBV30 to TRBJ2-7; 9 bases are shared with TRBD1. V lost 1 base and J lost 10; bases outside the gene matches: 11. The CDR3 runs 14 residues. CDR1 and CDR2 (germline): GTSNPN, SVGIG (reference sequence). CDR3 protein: CAWSAPGQGAVQYF. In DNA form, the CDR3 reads TGTGCCTGGAGTGCCCCGGGACAGGGTGCAGTACAGTACTTC.

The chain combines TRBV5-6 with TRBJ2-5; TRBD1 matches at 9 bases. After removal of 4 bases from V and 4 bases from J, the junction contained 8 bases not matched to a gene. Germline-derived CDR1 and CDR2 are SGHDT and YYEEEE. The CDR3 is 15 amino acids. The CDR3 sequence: CASSPPQGAGETQYF. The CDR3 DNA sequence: TGTGCCAGCAGCCCCCCACAGGGGGCTGGAGAGACCCAGTACTTC.

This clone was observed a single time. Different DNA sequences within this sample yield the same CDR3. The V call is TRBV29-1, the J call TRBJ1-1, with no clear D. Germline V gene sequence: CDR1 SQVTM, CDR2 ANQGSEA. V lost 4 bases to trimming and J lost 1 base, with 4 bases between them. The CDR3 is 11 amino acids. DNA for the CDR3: TGCAGCGTTGTTGGGAACACTGAAGCTTTCTTT. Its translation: CSVVGNTEAFF.

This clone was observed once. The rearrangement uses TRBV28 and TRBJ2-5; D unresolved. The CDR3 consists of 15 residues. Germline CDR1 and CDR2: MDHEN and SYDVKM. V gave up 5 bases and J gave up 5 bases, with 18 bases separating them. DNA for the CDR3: TGTGCCAGCAGTACCCCCACCCGGGTGGGGGAGACCCAGTACTTC. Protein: CASSTPTRVGETQYF.

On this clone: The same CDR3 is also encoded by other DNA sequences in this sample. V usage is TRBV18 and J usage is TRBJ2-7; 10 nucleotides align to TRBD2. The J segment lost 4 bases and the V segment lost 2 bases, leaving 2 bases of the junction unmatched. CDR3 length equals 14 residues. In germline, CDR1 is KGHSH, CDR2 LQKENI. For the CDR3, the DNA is TGTGCCAGCTCACCAGGACTAGCGGCTTACGAGCAGTACTTC. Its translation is CASSPGLAAYEQYF. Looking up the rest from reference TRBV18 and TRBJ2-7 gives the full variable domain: NAGVMQNPRHLVRRRGQEARLRCSPMKGHSHVYWYRQLPEEGLKFMVYLQKENIIDESGMPKERFSAEFPKEGPSILRIQQVVRGDSAAYFCASSPGLAAYEQYFGPGTRLTVT.

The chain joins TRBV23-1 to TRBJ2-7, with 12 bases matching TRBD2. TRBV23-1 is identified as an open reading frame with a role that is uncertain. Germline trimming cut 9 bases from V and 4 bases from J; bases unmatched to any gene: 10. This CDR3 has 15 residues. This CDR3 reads CASQVPSGREYEQYF. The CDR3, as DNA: TGCGCCAGTCAAGTCCCTAGCGGGAGGGAGTACGAGCAGTACTTC.

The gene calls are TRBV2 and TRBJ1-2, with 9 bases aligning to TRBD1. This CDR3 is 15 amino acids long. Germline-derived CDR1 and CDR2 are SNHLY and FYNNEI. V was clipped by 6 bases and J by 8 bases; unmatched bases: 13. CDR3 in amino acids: CASRPGQGRVGGYTF. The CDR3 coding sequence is TGTGCCAGCAGACCCGGACAGGGGCGAGTAGGAGGCTACACCTTC.

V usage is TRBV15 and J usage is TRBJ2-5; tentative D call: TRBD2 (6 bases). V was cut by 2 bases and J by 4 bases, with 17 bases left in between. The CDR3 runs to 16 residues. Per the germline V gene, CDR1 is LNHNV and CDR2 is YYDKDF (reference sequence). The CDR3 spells CATSRNGPGDGETQYF. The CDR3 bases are TGTGCCACCAGCAGAAACGGGCCGGGGGATGGAGAGACCCAGTACTTC.

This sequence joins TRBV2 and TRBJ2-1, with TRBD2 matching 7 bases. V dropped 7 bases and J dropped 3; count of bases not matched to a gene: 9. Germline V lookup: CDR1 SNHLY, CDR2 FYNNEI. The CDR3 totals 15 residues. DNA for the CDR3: TGTGCCAGCACCGGGGAGCGGGAAGTCTACAATGAGCAGTTCTTC. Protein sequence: CASTGEREVYNEQFF.

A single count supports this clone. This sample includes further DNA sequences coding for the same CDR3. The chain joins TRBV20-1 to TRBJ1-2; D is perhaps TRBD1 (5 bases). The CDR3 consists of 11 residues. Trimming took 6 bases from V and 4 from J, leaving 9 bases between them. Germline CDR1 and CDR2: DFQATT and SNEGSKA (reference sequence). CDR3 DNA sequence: TGCAGTGCAAGGGACCGCTATGGCTACACCTTC. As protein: CSARDRYGYTF.

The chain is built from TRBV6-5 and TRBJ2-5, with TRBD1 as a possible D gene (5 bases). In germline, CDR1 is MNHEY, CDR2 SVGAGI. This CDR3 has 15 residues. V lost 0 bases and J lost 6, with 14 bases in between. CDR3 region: CASSYSTRGRQTQYF. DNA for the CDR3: TGTGCCAGCAGTTACTCGACAAGGGGAAGGCAGACCCAGTACTTC.

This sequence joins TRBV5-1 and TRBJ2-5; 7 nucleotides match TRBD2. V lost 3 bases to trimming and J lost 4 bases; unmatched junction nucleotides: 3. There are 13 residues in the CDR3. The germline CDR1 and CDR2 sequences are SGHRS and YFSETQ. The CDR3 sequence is CASSSREVETQYF. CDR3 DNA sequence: TGCGCCAGCAGCTCCCGGGAGGTAGAGACCCAGTACTTC.

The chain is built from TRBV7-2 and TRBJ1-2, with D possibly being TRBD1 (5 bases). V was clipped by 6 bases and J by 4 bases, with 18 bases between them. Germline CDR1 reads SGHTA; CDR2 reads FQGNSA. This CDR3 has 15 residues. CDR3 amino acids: CASSPGTANSYGYTF. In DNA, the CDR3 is TGTGCCAGCAGTCCCGGGACCGCGAATTCCTATGGCTACACCTTC.

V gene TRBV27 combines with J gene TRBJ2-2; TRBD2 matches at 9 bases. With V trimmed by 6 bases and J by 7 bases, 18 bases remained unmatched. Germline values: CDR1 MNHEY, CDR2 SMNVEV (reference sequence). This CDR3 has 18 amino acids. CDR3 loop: CASRGGTSGRSWGGELFF. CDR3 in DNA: TGTGCCAGCAGGGGGGGTACCAGCGGGAGGTCTTGGGGCGGGGAGCTGTTTTTT.